This T cell receptor (beta chain) was obtained from a study of blood T cell repertoires in COVID-19. Background on the study: The cDNA or gDNA used as material had been derived from T cells, B-cell-depleted T cells, or PBMCs.

Trimming at V came to 5 bases and at J to 4 bases, leaving 8 bases not matched to a gene. The CDR3 length is 15 residues. Germline loops: CDR1 SNHLY, CDR2 FYNNEI. The data were produced by immunoSEQ multiplex PCR, yet TCRdb's version contains in-frame clones alone and is incomplete. The data show 100,000 to 150,000 clones, 80% to 90% seen once. Sequences were obtained from peripheral blood. This sequence originates from a woman aged 55-70 years with acute or convalescent COVID-19. The chain is built from TRBV2 and TRBJ2-1; the match to TRBD1 covers 7 bases. This chain's CDR3 is CASSRQGGGYNEQFF. As DNA, the CDR3 is TGTGCCAGCAGTAGACAGGGTGGGGGATACAATGAGCAGTTCTTC.